A selection of T cell receptor beta chains follows, all from one sample in a study of T cell changes during pregnancy in multiple sclerosis. Repertoires were generated with immunoSEQ multiplex PCR, while TCRdb's copy carries only in-frame clones and drops some. The table lists around 84,000 clones, 94% of them singletons. The specimen comprised peripheral blood, sampled in the second trimester of pregnancy. These receptors were collected from a female donor in good health, enrolled as a control in a pregnancy study. CDR3s include the opening cysteine and the closing phenylalanine or tryptophan. D genes are given only for firm matches. Where a row states a size, it is once, few, many or the class of an expanded clone; other rows omit it.

j_call | clone_size | d_call | v_call | cdr3_aa | cdr3_nt
TRBJ1-1 | - | TRBD1 | TRBV7-9 | CASTLDRGRYTEAFF | TGTGCCAGCACCCTCGACAGGGGTCGTTACACTGAAGCTTTCTTT
TRBJ2-7 | - | TRBD1 | TRBV2 | CASSETGGGSYEQYF | TGTGCCAGCAGTGAAACAGGGGGTGGGTCCTACGAGCAGTACTTC
TRBJ2-5 | - | - | TRBV28 | CASNTHRRDETQYF | TGTGCCAGCAACACCCACAGGCGGGACGAGACCCAGTACTTC
TRBJ1-4 | - | - | TRBV6-5 | CASRPVGNYGEKLFF | TGTGCCAGCAGACCAGTCGGGAACTACGGTGAAAAACTGTTTTTT
TRBJ2-7 | - | TRBD1 | TRBV19 | CASSIGQDRAYEQYF | TGTGCCAGTAGTATAGGCCAAGACAGGGCCTACGAGCAGTACTTC
TRBJ2-2 | - | - | TRBV28 | CASSFPPHIAPNTGELFF | TGTGCCAGCAGTTTCCCCCCACATATAGCGCCGAACACCGGGGAGCTGTTTTTT
TRBJ2-7 | - | TRBD1 | TRBV9 | CASSVAPGQGNEQYF | TGTGCCAGCAGCGTAGCACCGGGACAGGGGAACGAGCAGTACTTC
TRBJ2-2 | few | TRBD2 | TRBV9 | CASSRTSMAGELFF | TGTGCCAGCAGCAGGACTAGCATGGCCGGGGAGCTGTTTTTT
TRBJ2-1 | - | TRBD1 | TRBV27 | CASSLRQGSIFSYNEQFF | TGTGCCAGCAGTTTAAGACAGGGGTCGATTTTCTCCTACAATGAGCAGTTCTTC
TRBJ2-3 | - | TRBD1 | TRBV5-6 | CASSIGTGKKNTQYF | TGTGCCAGCAGCATCGGGACAGGGAAGAAAAATACGCAGTATTTT
TRBJ2-3 | - | - | TRBV18 | CASSPLDSTPTDTQYF | TGTGCCAGCTCACCTTTGGACTCCACCCCCACAGATACGCAGTATTTT
TRBJ1-5 | - | TRBD1 | TRBV6-1 | CASSLTGDNQPQHF | TGTGCCAGCAGTCTTACAGGGGACAATCAGCCCCAGCATTTT
TRBJ2-2 | - | - | TRBV6-1 | CASSPHGGNTGELFF | TGTGCCAGCAGTCCCCACGGGGGGAACACCGGGGAGCTGTTTTTT
TRBJ2-7 | - | - | TRBV7-9 | CASSFQDWGDYEQYF | TGTGCCAGCAGCTTCCAGGACTGGGGGGACTACGAGCAGTACTTC
TRBJ2-5 | - | - | TRBV5-1 | CASSPGRGGQETQYF | TGCGCCAGCAGCCCAGGGCGGGGAGGCCAAGAGACCCAGTACTTC
TRBJ1-4 | - | - | TRBV18 | CASSPETNEKLFF | TGTGCCAGCTCACCAGAGACAAATGAAAAACTGTTTTTT
TRBJ2-2 | - | TRBD1 | TRBV7-9 | CASRERDRGATGELFF | TGTGCCAGCAGGGAGCGAGACAGGGGGGCCACCGGGGAGCTGTTTTTT
TRBJ2-3 | - | - | TRBV12-5 | CASGLQGLDTQYF | TGTGCTAGTGGTTTGCAGGGGTTGGATACGCAGTATTTT
TRBJ2-3 | - | - | TRBV7-9 | CASSLAGLTDTQYF | TGTGCCAGCAGCTTAGCCGGTTTAACAGATACGCAGTATTTT
TRBJ2-1 | - | TRBD2 | TRBV5-1 | CASSLSGRDRFF | TGCGCCAGCAGCCTTAGCGGGAGAGATCGGTTCTTC
TRBJ2-5 | - | - | TRBV7-2 | CASSLGGLALETQYF | TGTGCCAGCAGCTTAGGGGGGCTAGCCCTGGAGACCCAGTACTTC
TRBJ2-7 | - | TRBD2 | TRBV6-5 | CAVGGGDTYEQYF | TGTGCCGTCGGGGGAGGGGATACCTACGAGCAGTACTTC
TRBJ2-3 | - | - | TRBV5-4 | CASSLGNSPTDTQYF | TGTGCCAGCAGCTTGGGAAACTCACCCACAGATACGCAGTATTTT
TRBJ2-2 | - | - | TRBV28 | CASSPYTNTGELFF | TGTGCCAGCAGTCCGTACACGAACACCGGGGAGCTGTTTTTT
TRBJ2-6 | - | TRBD2 | TRBV27 | CASSELAGGLSGANVLTF | TGTGCCAGCAGTGAACTAGCGGGAGGACTCTCTGGGGCCAACGTCCTGACTTTC
TRBJ2-1 | once | TRBD2 | TRBV6-1 | CASSPSGGNYNEQFF | TGTGCCAGCAGCCCCTCGGGGGGGAACTACAATGAGCAGTTCTTC
TRBJ2-5 | once | TRBD2 | TRBV5-1 | CASSSDTGTSGPGQYF | TGCGCCAGCAGCTCCGATACCGGGACTAGCGGCCCCGGCCAGTACTTC
TRBJ2-7 | - | TRBD2 | TRBV18 | CASSPPGLAGAYEQYF | TGTGCCAGCTCACCGCCGGGGTTAGCGGGAGCCTACGAGCAGTACTTC
TRBJ2-1 | - | - | TRBV15 | CATSRGTGRGYRNEQFF | TGTGCCACCAGCAGAGGTACAGGGAGGGGATATCGGAATGAGCAGTTCTTC
TRBJ1-5 | - | TRBD1 | TRBV2 | CASSADRLGNQPQHF | TGTGCCAGCAGTGCGGACAGGCTCGGCAATCAGCCCCAGCATTTT
TRBJ1-2 | - | - | TRBV10-3 | CAISDSQGTSAFF | TGTGCCATCAGTGATTCACAGGGCACTAGTGCCTTCTTC